This is a list of T cell receptor beta chains from one sample in a study of shared clonotypes between healthy human individuals. Data came from immunoSEQ multiplex PCR; TCRdb stores just in-frame clones and leaves some out. This sample has under 1,100,000 clones, with approximately 78% found just once. The sequenced material came from memory CD4+ T cells from PBMCs. The receptors come from a man between 18 and 35 years old in good health. Some clones in this sample may be carry-over from other donors' samples. The CDR3 runs from the conserved cysteine through the conserved F or W. D genes are given only for firm matches.

j_gene: TRBJ2-3
v_gene: TRBV5-1
d_gene: NA
CDR3aa: CASSLMTPEVDTQYF

j_gene: TRBJ2-1
v_gene: TRBV7-2
d_gene: NA
CDR3aa: CASSSDGRAYNEQFF

j_gene: TRBJ1-1
v_gene: TRBV7-9
d_gene: NA
CDR3aa: CASSSPFAANRMNTEAFF

j_gene: TRBJ2-7
v_gene: TRBV7-8
d_gene: NA
CDR3aa: CASSLPAYEQYF

j_gene: TRBJ2-7
v_gene: TRBV5-1
d_gene: NA
CDR3aa: CASSKDGYEQYF

j_gene: TRBJ1-1
v_gene: TRBV6-5
d_gene: NA
CDR3aa: CASSQPGRRNTEAFF

j_gene: TRBJ2-2
v_gene: TRBV5-1
d_gene: NA
CDR3aa: CASSSATGYGELFF

j_gene: TRBJ2-2
v_gene: TRBV5-6
d_gene: NA
CDR3aa: CASSLAGHITGELFF

j_gene: TRBJ2-7
v_gene: TRBV27
d_gene: NA
CDR3aa: CASSLRTGNEQYF

j_gene: TRBJ2-1
v_gene: TRBV9
d_gene: NA
CDR3aa: CASSVSTDTYNEQFF

j_gene: TRBJ2-3
v_gene: TRBV6-6
d_gene: NA
CDR3aa: CASRAVRAGVDTQYF

j_gene: TRBJ2-1
v_gene: TRBV5-1
d_gene: NA
CDR3aa: CASSLGSGGMTYNEQFF

j_gene: TRBJ2-1
v_gene: TRBV15
d_gene: TRBD2
CDR3aa: CATSRDESGSPYNEQFF

j_gene: TRBJ2-7
v_gene: TRBV7-2
d_gene: NA
CDR3aa: CASSPAGFYEQYF

j_gene: TRBJ2-1
v_gene: TRBV15
d_gene: TRBD2
CDR3aa: CATSLTGGPDNEQFF

j_gene: TRBJ2-6
v_gene: TRBV2
d_gene: NA
CDR3aa: CASSDARRDTGANVLTF

j_gene: TRBJ1-2
v_gene: TRBV5-8
d_gene: NA
CDR3aa: CASSFLTQNRRGYVGYTF

j_gene: TRBJ2-2
v_gene: TRBV5-1
d_gene: TRBD2
CDR3aa: CASSQGLAGGVSGELFF

j_gene: TRBJ1-5
v_gene: TRBV7-8
d_gene: TRBD1
CDR3aa: CASSQGQVLVYSQPQHF

j_gene: TRBJ2-2
v_gene: TRBV18
d_gene: NA
CDR3aa: CASSPLWGGELFF

j_gene: TRBJ1-5
v_gene: TRBV30
d_gene: NA
CDR3aa: CAYQEDSNQPQHF

j_gene: TRBJ2-5
v_gene: TRBV7-6
d_gene: NA
CDR3aa: CASSLTRLETQHF

j_gene: TRBJ2-5
v_gene: TRBV29-1
d_gene: TRBD2
CDR3aa: CSAGLAGETQYF

j_gene: TRBJ1-1
v_gene: TRBV28
d_gene: TRBD1
CDR3aa: CASRSTGWDTEAFF

j_gene: TRBJ1-2
v_gene: TRBV6-5
d_gene: TRBD1
CDR3aa: CASSRTGTFGGYTF

j_gene: TRBJ1-2
v_gene: TRBV28
d_gene: NA
CDR3aa: CASSLVGLYGYTF

j_gene: TRBJ2-3
v_gene: TRBV18
d_gene: NA
CDR3aa: CASSPQTADTQYF

j_gene: TRBJ2-2
v_gene: TRBV7-9
d_gene: TRBD2
CDR3aa: CASSWGLASTGELFF

j_gene: TRBJ1-3
v_gene: TRBV4-3
d_gene: NA
CDR3aa: CASSQVSGNTIYF

j_gene: TRBJ2-2
v_gene: TRBV6-1
d_gene: NA
CDR3aa: CASSLSRQRTGELFF

j_gene: TRBJ1-1
v_gene: TRBV30
d_gene: TRBD1
CDR3aa: CAWRPAAGGMNTEAFF

j_gene: TRBJ2-7
v_gene: TRBV5-8
d_gene: TRBD1
CDR3aa: CASSRLDRGEQYF

j_gene: TRBJ2-5
v_gene: TRBV27
d_gene: NA
CDR3aa: CASSLSGGPQYF

j_gene: TRBJ2-7
v_gene: TRBV18
d_gene: NA
CDR3aa: CASSSETGTYEQYF

j_gene: TRBJ2-1
v_gene: TRBV27
d_gene: TRBD2
CDR3aa: CASTGTSAYNEQFF

j_gene: TRBJ2-7
v_gene: TRBV28
d_gene: NA
CDR3aa: CASSSLGGFSSYEQYF

j_gene: TRBJ1-1
v_gene: TRBV6-5
d_gene: NA
CDR3aa: CASSYNTNTEAFF

j_gene: TRBJ2-1
v_gene: TRBV6-6
d_gene: TRBD2
CDR3aa: CASSYAGVLNEQFF

j_gene: TRBJ2-5
v_gene: TRBV9
d_gene: TRBD2
CDR3aa: CASSVGASGSQETQYF

j_gene: TRBJ2-7
v_gene: TRBV6-5
d_gene: NA
CDR3aa: CASSYEAGFNEQYF

j_gene: TRBJ1-4
v_gene: TRBV15
d_gene: NA
CDR3aa: CATSRDEGEKLFF

j_gene: TRBJ2-7
v_gene: TRBV19
d_gene: TRBD2
CDR3aa: CASSTQLTSRFYEQYF

j_gene: TRBJ2-1
v_gene: TRBV10-3
d_gene: NA
CDR3aa: CATGTGSGEQFF

j_gene: TRBJ2-5
v_gene: TRBV2
d_gene: NA
CDR3aa: CASTDVGQETQYF

j_gene: TRBJ2-7
v_gene: TRBV11-1
d_gene: NA
CDR3aa: CASSPDRLEQYF

j_gene: TRBJ2-3
v_gene: TRBV2
d_gene: NA
CDR3aa: CASRTTWADTQYF

j_gene: TRBJ2-7
v_gene: TRBV4-1
d_gene: TRBD2
CDR3aa: CASSQGGGRSYEQYF

j_gene: TRBJ1-2
v_gene: TRBV5-1
d_gene: TRBD1
CDR3aa: CASSLATGVEGYTF

j_gene: TRBJ1-1
v_gene: TRBV18
d_gene: NA
CDR3aa: CASSPPISANTEAFF

j_gene: TRBJ2-1
v_gene: TRBV28
d_gene: TRBD2
CDR3aa: CASRGTRAFLYNEQFF

j_gene: TRBJ1-3
v_gene: TRBV2
d_gene: NA
CDR3aa: CASSRELASSGNTIYF

j_gene: TRBJ2-3
v_gene: TRBV10-3
d_gene: TRBD2
CDR3aa: CAISLLSGGQGTDTQYF

j_gene: TRBJ2-2
v_gene: TRBV1
d_gene: NA
CDR3aa: CTSSQDPPLTGNGELFF

j_gene: TRBJ2-7
v_gene: TRBV27
d_gene: NA
CDR3aa: CASTRPFSVGQYF

j_gene: TRBJ2-1
v_gene: TRBV19
d_gene: TRBD2
CDR3aa: CASRWTSGSNNEQFF

j_gene: TRBJ1-5
v_gene: TRBV7-2
d_gene: NA
CDR3aa: CASSSRVGQPQHF